Included here is one T cell receptor (beta chain) sequence, with context. The data derive from a study of blood T cell repertoires in COVID-19. Across the study: COVID-19 samples from acute and convalescent phases originated in the United States, Italy and Spain.

The V and J ends lost 5 bases and 2 bases respectively, with 14 bases between them. CDR3 length: 15 residues. Germline assignment: CDR1 SGHVS and CDR2 FNYEAQ. Measured with immunoSEQ multiplex PCR; TCRdb has only the in-frame clones, and not every one. The sample holds over 250,000 clones; more than 75% are singletons and the top ten take approximately 9.4%. The sequenced sample was peripheral blood. J is TRBJ2-3 and V is TRBV7-6; D unclear. The clonotype was recovered from a man aged 35 to 55 who had recovered from COVID-19. The CDR3 loop is CASSIDSMTTDTQYF. Here the CDR3 DNA reads TGTGCCAGCAGCATCGACTCCATGACCACAGATACGCAGTATTTT.